This T cell receptor (beta chain) came from a study of blood T cell repertoires in COVID-19. Germline-derived CDR1 and CDR2 are SGHRS and YFSETQ. The CDR3 length is 14 residues. V was pared by 4 bases and J by 4 bases, with 11 bases between. The table lists this clone with a few counts. Method: immunoSEQ multiplex PCR; TCRdb's copy keeps in-frame clones and lacks some. Found here are about 69,000 clones, roughly 88% of them singletons; the top ten hold roughly 2%. This TCR derives from a man aged 25 to 40 with acute or convalescent COVID-19. Specimen: peripheral blood. The chain recombines TRBV5-1 with TRBJ1-4, with no clear D. In nucleotides, the CDR3 is TGCGCCAGCAGCCAGGCCTCACGTAATGAAAAACTGTTTTTT. Amino acids: CASSQASRNEKLFF. Full variable domain (remainder filled in from reference TRBV5-1 and TRBJ1-4): KAGVTQTPRYLIKTRGQQVTLSCSPISGHRSVSWYQQTPGQGLQFLFEYFSETQRNKGNFPGRFSGRQFSNSRSEMNVSTLELGDSALYLCASSQASRNEKLFFGSGTQLSVL.